The sequence of this T cell receptor (beta chain) was determined in a study of blood T cell repertoires in COVID-19. This clone has just one count. CDR3 size: 17 residues. Germline V gene data show CDR1 as MGHRA and CDR2 as YSYEKL. V was pared by 5 bases and J by 0 bases, with 20 bases between. Profiling relied on immunoSEQ multiplex PCR, and the TCRdb table lists in-frame clones only, not all of them. The data show fewer than 120,000 clones, 76% seen once. The receptor's source is a woman older than 75 with acute or convalescent COVID-19. The chain is built from TRBV4-1 and TRBJ2-7; D may be TRBD1 (5 bases). Sequencing input: peripheral blood. The CDR3 DNA follows: TGCGCCAGCAGCTCACAGACAGACCCAAAGAGCTCCTACGAGCAGTACTTC. Protein: CASSSQTDPKSSYEQYF.